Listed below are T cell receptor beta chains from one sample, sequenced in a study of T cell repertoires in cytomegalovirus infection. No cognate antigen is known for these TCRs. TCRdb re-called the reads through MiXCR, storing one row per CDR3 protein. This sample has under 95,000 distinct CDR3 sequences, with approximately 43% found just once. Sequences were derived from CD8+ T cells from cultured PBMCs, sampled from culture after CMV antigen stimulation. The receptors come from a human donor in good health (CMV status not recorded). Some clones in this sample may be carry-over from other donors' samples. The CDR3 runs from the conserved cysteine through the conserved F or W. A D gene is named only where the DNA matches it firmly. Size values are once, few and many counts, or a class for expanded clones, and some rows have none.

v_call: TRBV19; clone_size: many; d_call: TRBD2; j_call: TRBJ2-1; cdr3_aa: CASRGRGSYNEQFF; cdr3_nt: TGTGCCAGCCGTGGGAGGGGCTCCTACAATGAGCAGTTCTTC
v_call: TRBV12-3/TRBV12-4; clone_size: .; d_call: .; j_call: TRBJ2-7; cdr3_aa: CASSSPGAGNYEQYF; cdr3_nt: TGTGCCAGCAGTTCGCCGGGCGCGGGGAATTACGAGCAGTACTTC
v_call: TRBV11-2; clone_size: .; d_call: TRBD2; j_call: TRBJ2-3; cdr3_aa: CASSWRGRSGGLTDTQYF; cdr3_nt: TGTGCCAGCAGCTGGAGGGGGCGGAGCGGGGGGCTCACAGATACGCAGTATTTT
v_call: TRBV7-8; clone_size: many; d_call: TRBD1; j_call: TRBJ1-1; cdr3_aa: CASSSYPTGGPNTEAFF; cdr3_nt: TGTGCCAGCAGCTCGTACCCTACAGGGGGCCCGAACACTGAAGCTTTCTTT
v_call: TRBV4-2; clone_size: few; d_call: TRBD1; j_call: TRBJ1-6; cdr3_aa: CASSTRQGSSPLHF; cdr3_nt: TGTGCCAGCAGCACCCGACAGGGCTCTTCACCCCTCCACTTT
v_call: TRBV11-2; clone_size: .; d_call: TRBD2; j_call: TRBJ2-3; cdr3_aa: CASSLQRGNTDTQYF; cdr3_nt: TGTGCCAGCAGCTTGCAGCGGGGAAACACAGATACGCAGTATTTT
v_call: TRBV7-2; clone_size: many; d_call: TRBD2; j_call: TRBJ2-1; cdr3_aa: CASSYPTSGRQGNEQFF; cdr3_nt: TGTGCCAGCAGCTACCCTACTAGCGGGAGACAAGGCAATGAGCAGTTCTTC
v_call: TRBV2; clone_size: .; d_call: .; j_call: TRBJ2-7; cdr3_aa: CASSGRGVIDEQYF; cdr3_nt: TGTGCCAGCAGTGGCAGGGGGGTAATCGACGAGCAGTACTTC
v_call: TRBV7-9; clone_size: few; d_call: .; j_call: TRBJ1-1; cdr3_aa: CASSLVSGEAFF; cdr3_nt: TGTGCCAGCAGCTTAGTTTCAGGGGAGGCTTTCTTT
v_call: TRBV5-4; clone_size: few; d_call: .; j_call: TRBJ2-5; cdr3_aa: CASRRQEEETQYF; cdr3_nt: TGTGCCAGCAGACGACAGGAGGAAGAGACCCAGTACTTC
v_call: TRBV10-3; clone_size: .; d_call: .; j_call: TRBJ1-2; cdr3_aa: CAIGQTPTPGKLGNSYGYTF; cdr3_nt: TGTGCCATCGGTCAGACCCCAACCCCCGGCAAATTAGGGAACAGCTATGGCTACACCTTC
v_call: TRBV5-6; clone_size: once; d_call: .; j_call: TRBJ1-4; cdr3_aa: CASSFPRGATNEKLFF; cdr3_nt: TGTGCCAGCAGCTTTCCCCGCGGTGCAACTAATGAAAAACTGTTTTTT
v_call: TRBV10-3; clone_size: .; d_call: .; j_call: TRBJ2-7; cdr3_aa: CAISEEGTSYEQYF; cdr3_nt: TGTGCCATCAGTGAAGAGGGGACTTCCTACGAGCAGTACTTC
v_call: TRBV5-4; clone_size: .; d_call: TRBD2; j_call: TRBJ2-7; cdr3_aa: CASSPRTSGRYYEQYF; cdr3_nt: TGTGCCAGCAGCCCCCGGACTAGCGGGAGGTATTACGAGCAGTACTTC
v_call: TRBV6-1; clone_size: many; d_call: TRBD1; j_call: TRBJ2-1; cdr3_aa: CASYRDSYNEQFF; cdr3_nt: TGTGCCAGCTACCGGGACAGCTACAATGAGCAGTTCTTC
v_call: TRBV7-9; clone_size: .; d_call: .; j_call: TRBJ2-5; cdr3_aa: CASSLAGSGETQYF; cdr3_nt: TGTGCCAGCAGCTTAGCCGGGAGTGGTGAGACCCAGTACTTC
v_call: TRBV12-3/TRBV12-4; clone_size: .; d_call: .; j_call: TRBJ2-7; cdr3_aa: CASSSRLKHEQYF; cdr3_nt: TGTGCCAGCAGTTCTCGTCTGAAGCACGAGCAGTACTTC
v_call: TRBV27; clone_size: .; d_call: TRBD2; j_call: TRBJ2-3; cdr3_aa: CASSLQRGASTDTQYF; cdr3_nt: TGTGCCAGCAGTTTACAGCGGGGGGCCAGCACAGATACGCAGTATTTT
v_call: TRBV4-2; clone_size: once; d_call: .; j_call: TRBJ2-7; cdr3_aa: CASSQEAATSYEQYF; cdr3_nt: TGTGCCAGCAGCCAAGAAGCTGCGACGAGCTACGAGCAGTACTTC
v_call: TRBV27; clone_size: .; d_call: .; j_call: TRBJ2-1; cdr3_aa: CASSLSGGLSEYNEQFF; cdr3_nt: TGTGCCAGCAGTTTATCGGGGGGGCTTAGCGAGTACAATGAGCAGTTCTTC
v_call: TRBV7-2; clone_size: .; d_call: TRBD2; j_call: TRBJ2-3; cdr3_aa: CASSPGGGWGTDTQYF; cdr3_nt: TGTGCCAGCAGCCCAGGCGGGGGGTGGGGCACAGATACGCAGTATTTT
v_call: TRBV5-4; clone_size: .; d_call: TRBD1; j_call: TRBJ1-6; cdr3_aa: CASSLGQGMNSPLHF; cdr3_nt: TGTGCCAGCAGCTTAGGACAGGGGATGAATTCACCCCTCCACTTT
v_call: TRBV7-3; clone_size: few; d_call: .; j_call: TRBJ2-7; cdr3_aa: CASSLRPLETHEQYF; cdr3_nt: TGTGCCAGCAGCTTAAGACCATTGGAAACCCACGAGCAGTACTTC
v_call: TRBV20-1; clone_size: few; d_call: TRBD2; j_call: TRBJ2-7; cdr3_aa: CSAPRSGSPGLTYEQYF; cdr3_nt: TGCAGTGCTCCCCGTAGCGGGTCCCCAGGCTTGACCTACGAGCAGTACTTC
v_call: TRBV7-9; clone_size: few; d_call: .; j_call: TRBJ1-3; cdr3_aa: CASSQARGNTIYF; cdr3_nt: TGTGCCAGCAGCCAAGCCAGGGGAAACACCATATATTTT
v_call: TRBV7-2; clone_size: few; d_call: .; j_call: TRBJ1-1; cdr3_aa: CASSLEFGRQDTEAFF; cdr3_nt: TGTGCCAGCAGCTTAGAATTTGGGCGACAGGACACTGAAGCTTTCTTT
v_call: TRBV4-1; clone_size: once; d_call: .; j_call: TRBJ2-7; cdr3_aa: CASSPQGGGNYEQYF; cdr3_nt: TGCGCCAGCAGCCCTCAAGGCGGAGGGAACTACGAGCAGTACTTC
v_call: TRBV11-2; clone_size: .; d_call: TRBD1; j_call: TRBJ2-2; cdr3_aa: CASSPKGQRANTGELFF; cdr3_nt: TGTGCCAGCAGTCCTAAGGGACAGAGAGCGAACACCGGGGAGCTGTTTTTT
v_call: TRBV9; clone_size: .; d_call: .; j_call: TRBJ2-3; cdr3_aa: CASKASQSDTQYF; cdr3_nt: TGTGCCAGCAAGGCCTCCCAATCGGATACGCAGTATTTT
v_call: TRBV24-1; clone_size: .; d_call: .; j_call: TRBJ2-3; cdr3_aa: CATSDSRLDHTDTQYF; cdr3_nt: TGTGCCACCAGTGATTCCCGGCTCGACCACACAGATACGCAGTATTTT
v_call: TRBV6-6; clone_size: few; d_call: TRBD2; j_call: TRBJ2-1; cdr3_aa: CASSYSASGGYYNEQFF; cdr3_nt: TGTGCCAGCAGTTACTCGGCCAGCGGGGGTTACTACAATGAGCAGTTCTTC
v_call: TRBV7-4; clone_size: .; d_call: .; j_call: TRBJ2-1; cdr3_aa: CASSPIMGRFDEQFF; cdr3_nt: TGTGCCAGCAGCCCGATCATGGGCAGGTTCGATGAGCAGTTCTTC
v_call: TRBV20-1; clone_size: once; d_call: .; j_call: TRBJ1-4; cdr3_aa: CSARGPPGGNEKLFF; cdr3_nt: TGCAGTGCTAGAGGCCCTCCGGGAGGTAATGAAAAACTGTTTTTT
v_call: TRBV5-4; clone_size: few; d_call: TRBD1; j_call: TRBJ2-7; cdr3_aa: CASSLRGQGAYEQYF; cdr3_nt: TGTGCCAGCAGCTTGCGGGGACAGGGGGCCTACGAGCAGTACTTC
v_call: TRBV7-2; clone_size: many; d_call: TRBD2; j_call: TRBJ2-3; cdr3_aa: CASSLDGPLAGYTDTQYF; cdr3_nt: TGTGCCAGCAGCTTAGACGGTCCGCTAGCGGGTTACACAGATACGCAGTATTTT
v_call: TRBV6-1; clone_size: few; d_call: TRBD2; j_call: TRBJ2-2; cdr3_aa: CASTTSGRGTGELFF; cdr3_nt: TGTGCCAGCACCACTAGCGGGAGGGGAACCGGGGAGCTGTTTTTT
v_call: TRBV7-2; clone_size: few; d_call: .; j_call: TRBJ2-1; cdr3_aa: CASSPLGSGNEQFF; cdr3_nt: TGTGCCAGCAGCCCCCTGGGCTCTGGCAATGAGCAGTTCTTC